The following is a T cell receptor (beta chain) sequence with its context. Original analysis: Reference gene primer amplification gave nucleated cell count estimates. TCRdb's table, derived via immunoSEQ multiplex PCR, lists solely in-frame clones and lacks some. The V and J calls and clone size are taken from that table; D and trimming were inferred from the DNA. The sample lists 40,000 or so clones; roughly 84% were seen once. Per germline, CDR1 LNHNV and CDR2 YYDKDF (reference sequence). The CDR3 loop spans 14 amino acids. V dropped 3 bases and J dropped 1; count of bases not matched to a gene: 2. This sample is part of a study of blood T cell repertoires in COVID-19. Study-wide context: Sites across the United States, Italy and Spain contributed samples from acute and convalescent COVID-19. Sources were T cells, B-cell-depleted T cells, or PBMCs; the material itself was cDNA or gDNA.

The genes are TRBV15 and TRBJ2-7; TRBD2 matches 8 bases. The TCR originated in a woman between 70 and 85 years old in a cohort sampled during active COVID-19. The sample consisted of peripheral blood. The CDR3 sequence: CATSSTSGSYEQYF. As DNA, the CDR3 is TGTGCCACCAGCAGTACTAGCGGTTCCTACGAGCAGTACTTC.